This TCR beta chain stems from a study of technical replicates of blood from a few donors. In this sample, this clone turned up once. The data were produced by immunoSEQ multiplex PCR, yet TCRdb's version contains in-frame clones alone and is incomplete. The table includes 75,000 to 90,000 clones, over 80% detected once. Trimming took off 1 base at V and 6 bases at J, with 4 bases between the two ends. Germline lookup yields CDR1 SQVTM and CDR2 ANQGSEA. The CDR3 has 11 amino acids. The TCR comes from a human donor in good health. This chain uses TRBV29-1 with TRBJ2-1, with unresolved D. Sequencing input: T cells isolated from PBMCs. The CDR3 sequence: CSVEGLNEQFF. Written as DNA, the CDR3 is TGCAGCGTTGAAGGTCTCAATGAGCAGTTCTTC.